The 18 T cell receptor beta chains below come from one sample, sequenced in a study of blood T cell repertoires in COVID-19. Profiled with immunoSEQ multiplex PCR; TCRdb holds only in-frame clones, not every one. The sample comprises about 400,000 clones, more than 70% of which are singletons, and 1.9% rests with the top ten. The material sequenced was PBMCs or T cells enriched from blood (not recorded which). The receptors originated from a man aged 35 to 55 in a cohort exposed to, infected with or recovered from COVID-19 (not recorded which).

This clone was seen a single time. CDR3 DNA: TGTGCCAGCAGCTTGGAGGGTGATTTGAATGAGCAGTTCTTC. It is translated as CASSLEGDLNEQFF. J is TRBJ2-1 and V is TRBV7-9; D is perhaps TRBD2 (6 bases). V lost 3 bases to trimming and J lost 7 bases, with 13 bases between them. The CDR3 loop spans 14 amino acids. Per germline, CDR1 SEHNR and CDR2 FQNEAQ (reference sequence).

This clone came up once. The genes are TRBV5-4 and TRBJ2-1, with TRBD2 matching 9 bases. CDR3 size: 15 residues. The junction had 8 bases not matched to a gene; V was cut back by 5 bases and J by 5 bases. Germline CDR1 and CDR2: SGHNT and YYREEE (reference sequence). In DNA, the CDR3 is TGTGCCAGCAGGCCCGGACTAGCGTCCAACAATGAGCAGTTCTTC. The encoded protein is CASRPGLASNNEQFF.

V and J are TRBV24-1 and TRBJ1-1; 9 bases match TRBD1. Germline V gives CDR1 KGHDR, CDR2 SFDVKD. V dropped 1 base and J dropped 3; count of bases not matched to a gene: 8. This CDR3 region has 17 residues. Here the CDR3 reads CATSDLNRGREDTEAFF. The DNA of the CDR3 is TGTGCCACCAGTGATTTAAACAGGGGGCGCGAGGACACTGAAGCTTTCTTT.

This rearrangement joins TRBV5-4 to TRBJ2-3, with 7 nucleotides matching TRBD1. This CDR3 has 14 amino acids. Trimming at V came to 0 bases and at J to 4 bases, leaving 2 bases not matched to a gene. The germline V gene encodes CDR1 SGHNT and CDR2 YYREEE (reference sequence). DNA for the CDR3: TGTGCCAGCAGCTTGGCGAGGGGGCCAGATACGCAGTATTTT. Its translation: CASSLARGPDTQYF.

The V and J genes are TRBV10-3 and TRBJ2-7; no reliable D call. The CDR3 is made up of 13 amino acids. CDR1 ENHRY and CDR2 SYGVKD come from the germline V gene. V lost 4 bases and J lost 3, with 10 bases in between. CDR3 in amino acids: CAISGGRIYEQYF. Written as DNA, the CDR3 is TGTGCCATCAGTGGTGGCAGAATCTACGAGCAGTACTTC.

The DNA of the CDR3 is TGTGCCAGCAGTACGGGACACATGAACACCGGGGAGCTGTTTTTT. Translating it yields CASSTGHMNTGELFF. J is TRBJ2-2 and V is TRBV6-5, with D possibly TRBD1 on 6 matching bases. The V gene lost 5 bases and the J gene lost 1 base, with 11 bases spanning the gap. Germline lookup yields CDR1 MNHEY and CDR2 SVGAGI. This CDR3 is 15 amino acids long.

The gene calls are TRBV27 and TRBJ2-7; 10 bases fit TRBD2. V gave up 6 bases and J gave up 5 bases; unmatched junction bases: 4. This CDR3 comprises 13 residues. Germline V CDR1 and CDR2: MNHEY, SMNVEV (reference sequence). The CDR3 region has the DNA TGTGCCAGCAGAGTCCTAGCGGGAGACGAGCAGTACTTC. This translates into CASRVLAGDEQYF.

The chain has TRBV21-1 and TRBJ2-3; TRBD1 is the table's D call and was not checked against the DNA. TRBV21-1 is a pseudogene locus. CDR3 length: 16 residues. This chain's CDR3 is CASSKLARGQGDTQYF. Written as DNA, the CDR3 is TGTGCCAGCAGCAAATTGGCCAGGGGGCAGGGAGATACGCAGTATTTT.

The CDR3 loop is CASSLGGQPQHF. CDR3 bases: TGTGCCAGCAGTTTAGGCGGTCAGCCCCAGCATTTT. The rearrangement links TRBV12-3 or TRBV12-4 to TRBJ1-5, with D uncertain. The CDR3 covers 12 residues. V lost 1 base, J lost 6 bases, and 4 bases lay in between.

This chain connects TRBV7-9 to TRBJ1-6; D gene uncertain. The V and J ends lost 1 base and 7 bases respectively, with 11 bases between them. The CDR3 is 15 amino acids. Germline V CDR1 and CDR2: SEHNR, FQNEAQ (reference sequence). CDR3 region: CASSLGGFRNSPLHF. DNA for the CDR3: TGTGCCAGCAGCTTAGGCGGGTTTCGGAATTCACCCCTCCACTTT.

V is TRBV19 and J is TRBJ2-5; TRBD2 matches 8 bases. V was clipped by 2 bases and J by 4 bases; unmatched bases: 0. In germline, CDR1 is LNHDA, CDR2 SQIVND (reference sequence). This CDR3 contains 13 residues. CDR3 loop: CASSITSGETQYF. The CDR3 DNA sequence: TGTGCCAGTAGTATAACTAGCGGAGAGACCCAGTACTTC.

This clone showed up just a few times. The V and J genes are TRBV6-4 and TRBJ1-2; tentatively, D is TRBD1 (6 bases). V was trimmed by 5 bases and J by 4 bases, leaving 14 bases between them. Germline V gene data show CDR1 as MRHNA and CDR2 as SNTAGT. The CDR3 loop spans 14 amino acids. DNA of the CDR3: TGTGCCAGCAGTCCCGGGGGGGGCCGCTATGGCTACACCTTC. Its translation: CASSPGGGRYGYTF.

J is TRBJ2-7 and V is TRBV7-2; 10 nucleotides agree with TRBD1. The CDR3 covers 16 residues. Per germline, CDR1 SGHTA and CDR2 FQGNSA. With 2 bases clipped from V and 6 bases from J, the junction kept 10 bases outside the gene matches. The CDR3 protein is CASSLKAQGQGSEQYF. CDR3 DNA sequence: TGTGCCAGCAGCTTAAAGGCCCAGGGACAGGGGAGCGAGCAGTACTTC.

This chain joins TRBV4-2 and TRBJ1-2; D not certain. This CDR3 comprises 13 residues. Between the trimmed V and J ends, which lost 0 bases and 4 bases, there was a span of 6 bases. CDR1 and CDR2 (germline): LGHNA, YNFKEQ. CDR3: CASSQDGIYGYTF. The CDR3 DNA sequence: TGTGCCAGCAGCCAAGACGGGATCTATGGCTACACCTTC.

This clone showed up just a few times. This chain connects TRBV5-1 to TRBJ1-4; TRBD1 is a possible D gene (6 bases). CDR3 size: 15 residues. Per germline, CDR1 SGHRS and CDR2 YFSETQ. The V end was cut by 6 bases, the J end by 2 bases, with 14 bases between. The CDR3 loop is CASTTGLSTNEKLFF. CDR3 DNA sequence: TGCGCCAGCACAACAGGGTTATCGACTAATGAAAAACTGTTTTTT.

The chain carries TRBV18 and TRBJ1-1, with TRBD1 matching over 7 bases. Germline V gene lookup returns CDR1 KGHSH and CDR2 LQKENI. The V and J ends lost 3 bases and 11 bases, in that order; junction bases with no gene match: 6. This CDR3 region has 12 residues. Here the CDR3 reads CASSPQGVYAFF. The CDR3 DNA reads as TGTGCCAGCTCACCCCAGGGGGTCTACGCTTTCTTT.

This chain connects TRBV29-1 to TRBJ2-3; D remains ambiguous. The CDR3 runs to 13 residues. Per germline, CDR1 SQVTM and CDR2 ANQGSEA. Trimming cost V 3 bases and J 2 bases, with 9 bases left between them. CDR3 sequence (DNA): TGCAGCGTTGATCCTGACAACACAGATACGCAGTATTTT. The encoded protein is CSVDPDNTDTQYF.

This chain uses TRBV5-1 with TRBJ1-2; 9 bases are a match to TRBD1. Germline V gene data show CDR1 as SGHRS and CDR2 as YFSETQ. This CDR3 contains 13 residues. With V trimmed by 5 bases and J by 5 bases, 4 bases remained unmatched. The CDR3 DNA reads TGCGCCAGCAGACAGGGGGCGGGATATGGCTACACCTTC. Its protein product is CASRQGAGYGYTF.